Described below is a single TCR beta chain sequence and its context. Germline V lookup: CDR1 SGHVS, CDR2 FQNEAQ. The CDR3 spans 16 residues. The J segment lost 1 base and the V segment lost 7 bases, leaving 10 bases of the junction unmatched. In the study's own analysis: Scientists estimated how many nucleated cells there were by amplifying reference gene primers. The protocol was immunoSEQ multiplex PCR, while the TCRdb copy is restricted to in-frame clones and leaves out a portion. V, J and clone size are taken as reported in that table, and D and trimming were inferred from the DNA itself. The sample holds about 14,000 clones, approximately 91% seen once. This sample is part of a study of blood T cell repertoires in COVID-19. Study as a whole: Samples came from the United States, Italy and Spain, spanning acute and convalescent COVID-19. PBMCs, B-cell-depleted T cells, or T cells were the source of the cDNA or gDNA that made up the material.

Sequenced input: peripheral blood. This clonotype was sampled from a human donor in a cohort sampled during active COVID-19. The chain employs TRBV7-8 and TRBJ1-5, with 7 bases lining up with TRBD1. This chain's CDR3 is CASKPRDRQSNQPQHF. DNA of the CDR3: TGTGCCAGCAAGCCCCGGGACAGACAAAGCAATCAGCCCCAGCATTTT.